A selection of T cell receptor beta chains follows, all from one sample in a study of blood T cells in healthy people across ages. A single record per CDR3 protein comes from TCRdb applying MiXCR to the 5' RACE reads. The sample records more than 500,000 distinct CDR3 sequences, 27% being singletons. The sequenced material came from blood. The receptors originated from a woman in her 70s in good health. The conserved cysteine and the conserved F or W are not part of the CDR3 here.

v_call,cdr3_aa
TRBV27,ASSTLQTDTQY
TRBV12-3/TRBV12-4,ASNSEGGASEKLF
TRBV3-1,ASSQGGGRWNTEAF
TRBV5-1,ASSLDGGREQY
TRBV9,ASSPPPTRPQFQEQF
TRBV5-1,ASSLGTQSYSYNEQF
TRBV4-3,ASSQDPRTGFYEQY
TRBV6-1,ASSGGTFWGY
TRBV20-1,SATGTGAAGGYT
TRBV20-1,SARDPVSAGDEQF
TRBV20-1,SATGPANVEQY
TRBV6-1,ASSEVPGQVLYEQY
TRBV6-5,ASSYGGPGVRMGYEQY
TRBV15,ATARLDTQY
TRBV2,ASISDGLAGETQY
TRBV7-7,ASSHSGGGETQY
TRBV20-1,SARVVRRIGTDTQY
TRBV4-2,ASSQDSQGLEAF
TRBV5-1,ASSLAGAISYNEQF
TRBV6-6,ASSYAAGTEAF
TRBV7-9,ASTLPPGLAGGPNFPDTQY
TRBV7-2,ASSSLAGGYEQY
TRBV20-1,SARDRTGGYNEQF
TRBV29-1,SGGTWQETQY
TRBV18,ASSISTSPYNEQF
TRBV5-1,ASSYLAGALGEQF
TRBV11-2,ASSLAGSGNEQF
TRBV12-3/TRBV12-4,ASSQRDGLNEKLF
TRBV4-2,ASSQETRGQRGELF
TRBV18,ASSLGQYNTEAF
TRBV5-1,ASSLDPGGMNTEAF